The rows below give T cell receptor beta chains drawn from one sample of a study of T cells in tuberculosis. Repertoires were generated with immunoSEQ multiplex PCR, while TCRdb's copy carries only in-frame clones and drops some. The sample lists some 49,000 clones; roughly 96% were seen once. Sequences were derived from PBMCs, sampled at tuberculosis diagnosis. The receptors originated from an adult with tuberculosis. Each CDR3 is given with its conserved first and last residue. The D gene is left open where the match is weak. Clone size is not always given. Where it is, it says once, few, many or a class for expanded clones.

j_call: TRBJ1-2; v_call: TRBV30; d_call: TRBD1; clone_size: .; cdr3_aa: CAWGQGARGYTF; cdr3_nt: TGTGCCTGGGGACAGGGGGCGAGGGGCTACACCTTC
j_call: TRBJ1-6; v_call: TRBV5-1; d_call: .; clone_size: .; cdr3_aa: CASSLRVGKSPLHF; cdr3_nt: TGCGCCAGCAGCTTGAGAGTGGGCAAGTCACCCCTCCACTTT
j_call: TRBJ1-2; v_call: TRBV6-6; d_call: .; clone_size: .; cdr3_aa: CASSYSGEGGYTF; cdr3_nt: TGTGCCAGCAGTTACTCGGGCGAGGGTGGCTACACCTTC
j_call: TRBJ2-1; v_call: TRBV5-1; d_call: .; clone_size: .; cdr3_aa: CASSYGALGVYNEQFF; cdr3_nt: TGCGCCAGCAGCTATGGGGCCTTAGGGGTATACAATGAGCAGTTCTTC
j_call: TRBJ1-5; v_call: TRBV19; d_call: TRBD1; clone_size: .; cdr3_aa: CAARGQGAGQPQHF; cdr3_nt: TGTGCCGCCCGGGGACAGGGGGCGGGTCAGCCCCAGCATTTT
j_call: TRBJ2-1; v_call: TRBV23-1; d_call: TRBD2; clone_size: few; cdr3_aa: CASRLTSGRFNEQFF; cdr3_nt: TGCGCCAGCAGGTTGACTAGCGGGAGATTCAATGAGCAGTTCTTC
j_call: TRBJ1-1; v_call: TRBV7-8; d_call: .; clone_size: .; cdr3_aa: CASSFQPPGAGGEAFF; cdr3_nt: TGTGCCAGCAGCTTTCAGCCCCCCGGGGCCGGAGGGGAAGCTTTCTTT
j_call: TRBJ2-5; v_call: TRBV30; d_call: .; clone_size: .; cdr3_aa: CAWNLFQETQYF; cdr3_nt: TGTGCCTGGAATCTTTTTCAAGAGACCCAGTACTTC
j_call: TRBJ1-2; v_call: TRBV6-5; d_call: TRBD1; clone_size: .; cdr3_aa: CASSLRGQGTYGYTF; cdr3_nt: TGTGCCAGCAGCCTCCGGGGACAGGGGACCTATGGCTACACCTTC
j_call: TRBJ2-1; v_call: TRBV5-1; d_call: TRBD2; clone_size: .; cdr3_aa: CASSLGGSAYNEQFF; cdr3_nt: TGCGCCAGCAGCTTGGGCGGGAGCGCCTACAATGAGCAGTTCTTC
j_call: TRBJ1-5; v_call: TRBV6-1; d_call: TRBD1; clone_size: .; cdr3_aa: CASSERRDRVYNQPQHF; cdr3_nt: TGTGCCAGCAGTGAACGCCGGGACAGGGTCTACAATCAGCCCCAGCATTTT
j_call: TRBJ2-3; v_call: TRBV4-3; d_call: .; clone_size: .; cdr3_aa: CASSGGRVGTDTQYF; cdr3_nt: TGCGCCAGCAGCGGCGGCAGGGTAGGCACAGATACGCAGTATTTT
j_call: TRBJ1-1; v_call: TRBV30; d_call: .; clone_size: .; cdr3_aa: CAWRSGLNTEAFF; cdr3_nt: TGTGCCTGGCGCAGCGGTCTGAACACTGAAGCTTTCTTT
j_call: TRBJ2-7; v_call: TRBV10-1; d_call: TRBD1; clone_size: .; cdr3_aa: CAGNRTGFYEQYF; cdr3_nt: TGCGCCGGCAACCGGACAGGGTTCTACGAGCAGTACTTC
j_call: TRBJ2-1; v_call: TRBV7-3; d_call: TRBD2; clone_size: once; cdr3_aa: CASSFIARTSGISNEQFF; cdr3_nt: TGTGCCAGCAGCTTCATAGCCAGGACTAGCGGGATCAGCAATGAGCAGTTCTTC
j_call: TRBJ2-3; v_call: TRBV5-6; d_call: .; clone_size: few; cdr3_aa: CASRDSSSTDTQYF; cdr3_nt: TGTGCCAGCCGAGATTCATCTAGCACAGATACGCAGTATTTT
j_call: TRBJ2-1; v_call: TRBV2; d_call: TRBD2; clone_size: .; cdr3_aa: CASSPGTSISEQFF; cdr3_nt: TGTGCCAGCAGTCCCGGGACTAGTATTTCGGAGCAGTTCTTC
j_call: TRBJ2-1; v_call: TRBV6-5; d_call: TRBD2; clone_size: .; cdr3_aa: CASTTSGTDEQFF; cdr3_nt: TGTGCCAGCACGACTAGCGGGACGGATGAGCAGTTCTTC
j_call: TRBJ1-4; v_call: TRBV7-2; d_call: .; clone_size: few; cdr3_aa: CASSLETGFNEKLFF; cdr3_nt: TGTGCCAGCAGCTTAGAAACAGGGTTTAATGAAAAACTGTTTTTT